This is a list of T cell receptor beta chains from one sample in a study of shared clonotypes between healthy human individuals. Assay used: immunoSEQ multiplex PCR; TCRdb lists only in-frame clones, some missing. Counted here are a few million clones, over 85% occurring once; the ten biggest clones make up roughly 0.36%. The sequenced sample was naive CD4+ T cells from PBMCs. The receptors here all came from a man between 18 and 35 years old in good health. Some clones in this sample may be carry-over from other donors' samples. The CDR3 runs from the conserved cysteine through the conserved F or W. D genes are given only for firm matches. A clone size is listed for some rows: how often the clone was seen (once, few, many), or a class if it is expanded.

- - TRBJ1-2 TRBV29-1 TGCAGCGTTGAAAGCGGCTACACCTTC CSVESGYTF
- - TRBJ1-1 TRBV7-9 TGTGCCAGCAGCTCCCTATTAGTTAACACTGAAGCTTTCTTT CASSSLLVNTEAFF
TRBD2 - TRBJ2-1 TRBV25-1 TGTGCCAGCAGCCCAACGTCTGCGGGAGACTACAATGAGCAGTTCTTC CASSPTSAGDYNEQFF
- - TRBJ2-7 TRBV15 TGTGCCACCAGCAGAACACAGGGTCCCTACGAGCAGTACTTC CATSRTQGPYEQYF
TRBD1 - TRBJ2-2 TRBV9 TGTGCCAGCAGCGCGTTAGGGACAGGGGTGGCCGGGGAGCTGTTTTTT CASSALGTGVAGELFF
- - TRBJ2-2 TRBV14 TGTGCCAGCAGCCGCGGACTAAGGGACACCGGGGAGCTGTTTTTT CASSRGLRDTGELFF
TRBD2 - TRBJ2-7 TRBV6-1 TGTGCCAGCAGTGAAGCGGGCGGGAGTATCAACGAGCAGTACTTC CASSEAGGSINEQYF
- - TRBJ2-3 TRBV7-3 TGTGCCAGCAGCTTAATGGGTGGAGGGGGTGGTACGCAGTATTTT CASSLMGGGGGTQYF
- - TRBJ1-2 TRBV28 TGTGCCAGCAGCTCGCAGGGTTTCCCTCCCGGGGCTGGCTACACCTTC CASSSQGFPPGAGYTF
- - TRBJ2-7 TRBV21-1 TGTGCCAGCAGCAAAGGTGGCAGGAGCAACGAGCAGTACTTC CASSKGGRSNEQYF
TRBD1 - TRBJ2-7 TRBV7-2 TGTGCCAGCAGCTTCGGACAGGGAATCTCCTACGAGCAGTACTTC CASSFGQGISYEQYF
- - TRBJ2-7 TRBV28 TGTGCCAGCAGAAAAAGTTTATCCCACGAGCAGTACTTC CASRKSLSHEQYF
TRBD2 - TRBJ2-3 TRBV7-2 TGTGCCAGCAGCTTAGGACTAGCGGGAGAGGTGGGATATTTT CASSLGLAGEVGYF
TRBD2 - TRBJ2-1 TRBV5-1 TGCGCCAGCAGCTTGAATCCGGGACTAGCGGACAATGAGCAGTTCTTC CASSLNPGLADNEQFF
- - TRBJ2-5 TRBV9 TGTGCCAGCAGCGTAGGTGCGGGCGGAAATGTCCAAGAGACCCAGTACTTC CASSVGAGGNVQETQYF
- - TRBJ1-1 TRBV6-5 TGTGCCAGCAGTCCCCTGGTGGGGACTGAAGCTTTCTTT CASSPLVGTEAFF
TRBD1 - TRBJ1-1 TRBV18 TGTGCCAGCTCGCGGGACAGGGCTCAAGGGGAAGCTTTCTTT CASSRDRAQGEAFF
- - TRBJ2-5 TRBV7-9 TGTGCCAGCCGAATCCAAGGGAAAGAGACCCAGTACTTC CASRIQGKETQYF
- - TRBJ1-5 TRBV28 TGTGCCAGCAGTTTAGTCGGGAGCCAGCCCCAGCATTTT CASSLVGSQPQHF
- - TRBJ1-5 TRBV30 TGTGCCTGGGGGGCGGGGCAGGCCCTTAGCAATCAGCCCCAGCATTTT CAWGAGQALSNQPQHF
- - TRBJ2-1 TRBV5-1 TGCGCCAGCACCCAAGCAGATGAGCAGTTCTTC CASTQADEQFF
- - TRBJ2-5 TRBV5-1 TGCGCCAGCAGCTTGGGACAAGTACGAGAGACCCAGTACTTC CASSLGQVRETQYF
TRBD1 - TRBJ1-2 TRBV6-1 TGTGCCAGCACGGTGGGGACAGCCTATGGCTACACCTTC CASTVGTAYGYTF
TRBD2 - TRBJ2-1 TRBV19 TGTGCCACCCACGGAGGACTAGCGGGATACAATGAGCAGTTCTTC CATHGGLAGYNEQFF
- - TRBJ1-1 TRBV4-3 TGCGCCAGCAGCCAAACCAAAGGGACACTTATGAACACTGAAGCTTTCTTT CASSQTKGTLMNTEAFF
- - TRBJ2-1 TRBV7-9 TGTGCCAGCAGCTTAGCGCTGGCTGCTAGGTACAATGAGCAGTTCTTC CASSLALAARYNEQFF
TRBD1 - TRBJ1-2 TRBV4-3 TGCGCCAGCAGCCAAGTGGACAGGGCGGAACAGAGGGGCTACACCTTC CASSQVDRAEQRGYTF
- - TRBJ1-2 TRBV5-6 TGTGCCAGCAGCTTGGTCAGGACAGTGTATGGCTACACCTTC CASSLVRTVYGYTF
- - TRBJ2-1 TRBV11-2 TGTGCCAGCAGCCTATACAACGGGGGAAATGAGCAGTTCTTC CASSLYNGGNEQFF
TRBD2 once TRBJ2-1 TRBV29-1 TGCAGCGTCCATAGGGGGCTAGCGGGAGCGAATGAGCAGTTCTTC CSVHRGLAGANEQFF
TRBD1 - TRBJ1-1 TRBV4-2 TGTGCCAGCAGCCCATCCCGGGACAGGGGAGGGGGCACTGAAGCTTTCTTT CASSPSRDRGGGTEAFF
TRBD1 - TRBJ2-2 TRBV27 TGTGCCAGCAGTTTATTCGGGACAGGGGGGGACACCGGGGAGCTGTTTTTT CASSLFGTGGDTGELFF
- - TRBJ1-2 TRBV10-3 TGTGCCATCAGTGATGTGGGGGCGGACTATGGCTACACCTTC CAISDVGADYGYTF
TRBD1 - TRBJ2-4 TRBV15 TGTGCCACCAGCAGAGATCGGGACAGCACTCTAGCCAAAAACATTCAGTACTTC CATSRDRDSTLAKNIQYF
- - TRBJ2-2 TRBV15 TGTGCCACCAGCAGAGATCTAGGGGGGAACACCGGGGAGCTGTTTTTT CATSRDLGGNTGELFF
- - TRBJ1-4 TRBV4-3 TGCGCCAGCAGCCAAGACTACCGGGGAGTCGTGGAAAAACTGTTTTTT CASSQDYRGVVEKLFF
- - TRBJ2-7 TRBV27 TGTGCCAGCACTCAACGGGACTCCTACGAGCAGTACTTC CASTQRDSYEQYF